The 25 T cell receptor beta chains presented below share a single source sample, sequenced in a study of identical twins. TCRdb processed the 5' RACE reads anew with MiXCR; each CDR3 protein has one entry. The repertoire holds around 250,000 distinct CDR3 sequences, with around 8.3% as singletons. These same data were also listed under a study on yellow fever vaccine responses in identical twins.

Sequencing was performed on CD8+ T cells sorted from blood. These receptors originate from a woman aged 18-29 years in good health.

The V and J genes are TRBV29-1 and TRBJ2-7; a weak D match, TRBD2 (6 bases). Germline V lookup: CDR1 SQVTM, CDR2 ANQGSEA. V was pared by 0 bases and J by 2 bases, with 14 bases between. This CDR3 has 15 residues. In DNA, the CDR3 is TGCAGCGTTGAAGATCTTAGGGAGGACGCCTACGAGCAGTACTTC. Translation: CSVEDLREDAYEQYF.

The chain links TRBV12-3 or TRBV12-4 to TRBJ2-1; D might be TRBD1 (6 bases). The V end lost 10 bases, the J end lost 7 bases, and 20 bases lay between the germline ends. The length of the CDR3 is 14 residues. The CDR3 DNA sequence: TGTGCCACCAACCTCAGGGGTCAGGGGAATGAGCAGTTCTTC. Its protein product is CATNLRGQGNEQFF.

This clonotype was picked up a small number of times. CDR3 bases: TGCAGCGCAAGGCTCGAGGAATTGGGTGTCCAAGAGACCCAGTACTTC. Protein sequence: CSARLEELGVQETQYF. V usage is TRBV20-1 and J usage is TRBJ2-5; unclear D gene. This CDR3 region has 16 residues. The germline V gene encodes CDR1 DFQATT and CDR2 SNEGSKA (reference sequence).

In regard to this clonotype: Possible read error: a much larger clone is one base away. The chain carries TRBV7-9 and TRBJ2-3; D is ambiguous. The CDR3 consists of 12 residues. From germline, CDR1 is SEHNR and CDR2 FQNEAQ (reference sequence). The ends were cut back, 3 bases at V and 2 bases at J, with 3 bases in the middle. Here the CDR3 DNA reads TGTGCCAGCAGCTTGGCCACAGATACGCAGTATTTT. It is translated as CASSLATDTQYF.

The chain recombines TRBV25-1 with TRBJ2-5; TRBD2 agrees at 8 bases. Germline-derived CDR1 and CDR2 are MGHDK and SYGVNS. This CDR3 region has 16 residues. Trimming took 3 bases from V and 0 from J; bases not matched to a gene: 6. This chain's CDR3 is CASSDRASGYQETQYF. For the CDR3, the DNA is TGTGCCAGCAGTGATCGCGCTAGCGGGTACCAAGAGACCCAGTACTTC. Looking up the rest from reference TRBV25-1 and TRBJ2-5 gives the full variable domain: EADIYQTPRYLVIGTGKKITLECSQTMGHDKMYWYQQDPGMELHLIHYSYGVNSTEKGDLSSESTVSRIRTEHFPLTLESARPSHTSQYLCASSDRASGYQETQYFGPGTRLLVL.

The chain couples TRBV28 to TRBJ2-6, with D unresolved. The V gene's germline CDR1 is MDHEN and CDR2 SYDVKM. V lost 8 bases and J 2 bases, leaving 10 bases between the germline ends. This CDR3 comprises 14 residues. DNA of the CDR3: TGTGCCAGCCGACCCGGCGCTGGGGCCAACGTCCTGACTTTC. Its translation is CASRPGAGANVLTF.

The gene calls are TRBV25-1 and TRBJ2-7; D is undetermined. Germline V lookup: CDR1 MGHDK, CDR2 SYGVNS. V was cut by 2 bases and J by 2 bases, with 7 bases left in between. The CDR3 totals 13 residues. CDR3 amino acids: CASSEHNTYEQYF. DNA of the CDR3: TGTGCCAGCAGTGAACACAATACCTACGAGCAGTACTTC.

CDR3 protein: CASSSRQGPDTQYF. In nucleotides, the CDR3 is TGTGCCAGCAGTTCGCGACAGGGCCCAGATACGCAGTATTTT. The chain has TRBV12-3 or TRBV12-4 and TRBJ2-3; the match to TRBD1 covers 7 bases. The junction had 5 bases not matched to a gene; V was cut back by 4 bases and J by 4 bases. The CDR3 is 14 amino acids.

In this sample, this clonotype turned up a few times. The chain couples TRBV4-2 to TRBJ2-7, with D perhaps assigned TRBD1 or TRBD2 (6 bases each). This CDR3 is 14 amino acids long. Trimming shortened V by 0 bases and J by 7 bases, and 13 bases separated the two germline ends. Germline V lookup: CDR1 LGHNA, CDR2 YNFKEQ. As DNA, the CDR3 is TGTGCCAGCAGCCAAGAGGGGGGCGCGAGGGAGCAGTACTTC. Its translation is CASSQEGGAREQYF.

This clonotype came up a few times. V gene TRBV21-1 combines with J gene TRBJ2-5. TRBV21-1 is designated a pseudogene. The CDR3 runs to 14 residues. The CDR3 here is CASSKEQWEETQYF. The DNA of the CDR3 is TGTGCCAGCAGCAAAGAGCAATGGGAAGAGACCCAGTACTTC.

This clonotype has only a few counts. The gene calls are TRBV7-9 and TRBJ2-2; D gene unclear. Germline loops: CDR1 SEHNR, CDR2 FQNEAQ (reference sequence). Trimming removed 5 bases at V and 6 bases at J, with 16 bases between. The CDR3 consists of 15 residues. The CDR3 coding sequence is TGTGCCAGCAGCAATAGTGTGGTTGGCGCCGGGGAGCTGTTTTTT. Translating it yields CASSNSVVGAGELFF. The whole variable domain, filled in from reference TRBV7-9 and TRBJ2-2, reads DTGVSQNPRHKITKRGQNVTFRCDPISEHNRLYWYRQTLGQGPEFLTYFQNEAQLEKSRLLSDRFSAERPKGSFSTLEIQRTEQGDSAMYLCASSNSVVGAGELFFGEGSRLTVL.

This clonotype appeared many times. The chain couples TRBV5-1 to TRBJ2-7, with a weak D call TRBD1 (6 bases). Germline V gives CDR1 SGHRS, CDR2 YFSETQ. Trimming pared 3 bases from V and 3 bases from J, leaving 16 bases between. The CDR3 runs to 15 residues. The chain's CDR3 is CASSSPDRLIYEQYF. CDR3 nucleotides: TGCGCCAGCAGCTCCCCGGACAGATTAATCTACGAGCAGTACTTC.

This clonotype was seen at least ten times. This rearrangement joins TRBV7-9 to TRBJ2-3, with D possibly TRBD1 on 6 matching bases. Germline V gene sequence: CDR1 SEHNR, CDR2 FQNEAQ (reference sequence). The V end was cut by 8 bases, the J end by 2 bases, with 23 bases between. This CDR3 comprises 17 residues. CDR3 bases: TGTGCCAGCCTCGTGCCGCGTCAGGGGACCATCACAGATACGCAGTATTTT. This encodes CASLVPRQGTITDTQYF.

This sequence joins TRBV20-1 and TRBJ2-7, with D tentatively TRBD1 or TRBD2 (6 bases each). CDR1 DFQATT and CDR2 SNEGSKA come from the germline V gene (reference sequence). V was shortened by 6 bases and J by 2 bases, with 26 bases between the two germline ends. This CDR3 region has 17 residues. The CDR3 protein is CSAALTRGLASPYEQYF. The CDR3 DNA follows: TGCAGTGCCGCCCTAACCCGGGGGCTAGCGTCTCCCTACGAGCAGTACTTC.

The rearrangement links TRBV20-1 to TRBJ2-7, with unresolved D. Germline loops: CDR1 DFQATT, CDR2 SNEGSKA (reference sequence). V was pared by 5 bases and J by 2 bases, with 4 bases between. CDR3 length equals 10 residues. The CDR3 bases are TGCAGTGCTCGAGCCTACGAGCAGTACTTC. This encodes CSARAYEQYF.

There are a few counts of this clonotype. The chain uses TRBV6-5 and TRBJ1-2; D might be TRBD1 (5 bases). This CDR3 spans 12 amino acids. Trimming took 7 bases from V and 8 from J, leaving 14 bases between them. The germline gives CDR1 MNHEY, CDR2 SVGAGI. The CDR3 coding sequence is TGTGCCAGCATGGGCAGGGACTTAGGCTACACCTTC. It specifies CASMGRDLGYTF.

This clonotype was seen a few times. The V and J genes are TRBV12-3 or TRBV12-4 and TRBJ2-3; D possibly corresponds to TRBD2 (6 bases). The CDR3 length is 17 residues. The V end lost 7 bases, the J end lost 4 bases, and 24 bases lay between the germline ends. The CDR3 region has the DNA TGTGCCAGCACCTCAGATCCCGGGACTTACGATTCAGATACGCAGTATTTT. This codes for CASTSDPGTYDSDTQYF.

This clonotype was recorded a few times. The genes are TRBV7-8 and TRBJ2-5; TRBD2 might be the D (6 bases). Trimming cost V 5 bases and J 7 bases, with 20 bases left between them. CDR1 is SGHVS and CDR2 is FQNEAQ in the germline V gene. The CDR3 covers 15 residues. The CDR3 sequence: CASSPFRELVGTQYF. Here the CDR3 DNA reads TGTGCCAGCAGCCCTTTCCGGGAGTTAGTCGGGACCCAGTACTTC.

This clonotype was counted at least ten times. The rearrangement uses TRBV3-1 and TRBJ2-1; D is possibly TRBD1 or TRBD2 (5 bases each). CDR3 length equals 16 residues. The germline V and J ends were trimmed by 4 bases and 7 bases, with 20 bases remaining between them. From germline, CDR1 is LGHDT and CDR2 YNNKEL (reference sequence). CDR3 loop: CASSLTASPRPNEQFF. CDR3 DNA: TGTGCCAGCAGCCTGACAGCTAGCCCAAGGCCGAATGAGCAGTTCTTC.

At least ten counts were recorded for this clonotype. This rearrangement joins TRBV29-1 to TRBJ2-7, with 8 bases fitting TRBD2. V shed 0 bases and J 2 bases; nucleotides not matched to a gene: 3. There are 14 residues in the CDR3. Germline CDR1 is SQVTM and CDR2 is ANQGSEA. In DNA, the CDR3 is TGCAGCGTTGAAGACCCACTAGCGGCCTACGAGCAGTACTTC. Translation gives CSVEDPLAAYEQYF.

With regard to this clonotype: A much bigger clone sits one base away, suggesting this may be a read error. This likely comes from a read error, as the CDR3 has no conserved phenylalanine or tryptophan at its end. V gene TRBV7-9 combines with J gene TRBJ2-7; 7 bases fit TRBD1. Per the germline V gene, CDR1 is SEHNR and CDR2 is FQNEAQ (reference sequence). Trimming took 5 bases from V and 3 from J; bases not matched to a gene: 10. The CDR3 is 15 amino acids. The CDR3 spells CASSPIPSGGYEQYL. The DNA of the CDR3 is TGTGCCAGCAGCCCAATTCCTTCAGGGGGCTACGAGCAGTACCTC.

The CDR3 sequence is CASSQEDRLGYEQYF. The CDR3 DNA follows: TGCGCCAGCAGCCAAGAAGACCGTCTAGGCTACGAGCAGTACTTC. The chain carries TRBV4-3 and TRBJ2-7; no clear D gene. V dropped 0 bases and J dropped 3 bases, with 12 bases sitting between them. The V gene's germline CDR1 is LGHNA and CDR2 YSLEER. The CDR3 sequence is 15 residues long.

This clonotype has a count of ten or more. The rearrangement joins TRBV28 to TRBJ2-5, with 10 bases that match TRBD1. Germline V lookup: CDR1 MDHEN, CDR2 SYDVKM. The junction had 20 bases not matched to a gene; V was cut back by 8 bases and J by 5 bases. The CDR3 covers 18 residues. CDR3 sequence: CASLDPNMGTGVWETQYF. The CDR3, as DNA: TGTGCCAGCCTCGATCCTAATATGGGGACAGGGGTTTGGGAGACCCAGTACTTC.

The J gene is TRBJ2-3, the V gene TRBV6-2 or TRBV6-3; TRBD2 might be the D (6 bases). CDR1 and CDR2 from the germline V gene are MNHEY and SVGEGT. This CDR3 has 15 amino acids. The V gene lost 2 bases and the J gene lost 2 bases, with 11 bases spanning the gap. CDR3 sequence (DNA): TGTGCCAGCAGTTACCAGCGGAGGGACACAGATACGCAGTATTTT. Protein sequence: CASSYQRRDTDTQYF.

This chain uses TRBV28 with TRBJ2-3; D is perhaps TRBD1 or TRBD2 (5 bases each). The germline V gene has CDR1 MDHEN and CDR2 SYDVKM. The CDR3 runs 15 residues. The V gene lost 2 bases and the J gene lost 7 bases, with 16 bases spanning the gap. CDR3 sequence reads: CASSLVIRGYHTQYF. As DNA, the CDR3 is TGTGCCAGCAGTTTAGTAATCCGGGGCTACCATACGCAGTATTTT.